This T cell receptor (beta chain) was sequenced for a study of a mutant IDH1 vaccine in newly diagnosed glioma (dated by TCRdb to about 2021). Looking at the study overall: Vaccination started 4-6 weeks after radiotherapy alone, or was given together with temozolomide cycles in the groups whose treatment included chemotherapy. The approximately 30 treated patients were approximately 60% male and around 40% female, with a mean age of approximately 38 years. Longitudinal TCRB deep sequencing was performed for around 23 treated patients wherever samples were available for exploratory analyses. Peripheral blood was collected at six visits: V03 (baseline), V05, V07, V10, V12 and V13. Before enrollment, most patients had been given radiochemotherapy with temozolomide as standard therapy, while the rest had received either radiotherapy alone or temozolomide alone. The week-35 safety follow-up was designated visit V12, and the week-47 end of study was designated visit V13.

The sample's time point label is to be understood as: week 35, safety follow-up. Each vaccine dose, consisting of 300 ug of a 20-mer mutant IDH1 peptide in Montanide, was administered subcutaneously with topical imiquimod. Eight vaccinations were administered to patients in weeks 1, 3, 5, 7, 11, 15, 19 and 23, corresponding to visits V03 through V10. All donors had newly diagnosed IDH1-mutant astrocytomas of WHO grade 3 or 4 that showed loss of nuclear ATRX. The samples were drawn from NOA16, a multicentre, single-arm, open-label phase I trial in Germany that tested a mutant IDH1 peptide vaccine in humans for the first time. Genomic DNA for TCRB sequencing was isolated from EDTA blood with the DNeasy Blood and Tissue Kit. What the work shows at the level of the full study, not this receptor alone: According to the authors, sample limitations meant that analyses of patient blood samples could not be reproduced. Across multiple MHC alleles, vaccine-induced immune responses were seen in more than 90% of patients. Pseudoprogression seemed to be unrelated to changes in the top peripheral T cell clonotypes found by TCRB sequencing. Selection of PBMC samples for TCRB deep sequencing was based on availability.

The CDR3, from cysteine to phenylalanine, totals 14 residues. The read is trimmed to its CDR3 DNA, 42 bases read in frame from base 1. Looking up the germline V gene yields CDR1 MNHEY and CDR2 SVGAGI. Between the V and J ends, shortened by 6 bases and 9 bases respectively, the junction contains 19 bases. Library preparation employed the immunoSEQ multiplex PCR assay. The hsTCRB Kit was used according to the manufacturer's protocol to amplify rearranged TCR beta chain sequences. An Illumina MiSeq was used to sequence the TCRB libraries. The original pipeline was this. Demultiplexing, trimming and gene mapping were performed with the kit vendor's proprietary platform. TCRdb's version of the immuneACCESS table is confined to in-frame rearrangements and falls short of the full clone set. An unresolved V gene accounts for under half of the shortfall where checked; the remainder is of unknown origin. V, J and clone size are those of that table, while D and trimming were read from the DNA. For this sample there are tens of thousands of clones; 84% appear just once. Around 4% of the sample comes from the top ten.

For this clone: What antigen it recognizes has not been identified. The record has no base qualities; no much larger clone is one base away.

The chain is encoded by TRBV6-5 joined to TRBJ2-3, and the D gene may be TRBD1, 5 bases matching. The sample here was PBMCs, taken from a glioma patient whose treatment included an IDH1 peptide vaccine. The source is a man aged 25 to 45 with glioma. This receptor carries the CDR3 CASSLQVSSRTQYF. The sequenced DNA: TGTGCCAGCAGCCTACAGGTTAGCTCCCGCACGCAGTATTTT.